This T cell receptor (beta chain) emerged from a study of cytomegalovirus exposure and HLA in healthy donors. The study's findings and limits: Specific recognition of CMV antigens was confirmed in vitro for a few chains (all CMV-associated).

The CDR3 runs 16 residues. Germline V gene lookup returns CDR1 SGHVS and CDR2 FQNEAQ. The V and J ends lost 1 base and 1 base respectively, with 13 bases between them. Profiled with immunoSEQ multiplex PCR; TCRdb holds only in-frame clones, not every one. The profile shows approximately 100,000 clones, around 85% of them singletons. Separate from the 666-subject first cohort, the approximately 120-subject validation cohort was the one that the donors belonged to. As concerns this clone: Antigen unknown.

The specimen was PBMCs. The chain employs TRBV7-8 and TRBJ1-2; the D gene is possibly TRBD1 (6 bases). The clonotype comes from a woman aged 25 to 39 in good health and CMV-seronegative. CDR3 in amino acids: CASSLVRGANNYGYTF. The CDR3 DNA reads TGTGCCAGCAGCTTAGTTCGGGGGGCCAATAACTATGGCTACACCTTC.